The source of this T cell receptor beta chain is a study of T-cell reconstitution after alpha-beta-depleted transplantation in children. Regarding the study as a whole: Once a year had passed after transplant, T-cell counts and diversity came mostly from newly produced T cells. High day-60 TCRbeta diversity in some patients came from surviving recipient T cells and thymic progenitors.

This clonotype was picked up a small number of times. Its antigen is undetermined. The TCRbeta library was prepared with unique molecular identifiers. TCRdb recomputed calls from the PCR reads with MiXCR, one row per CDR3 protein. Among 550,000 to 600,000 distinct CDR3 sequences, roughly 24% were seen once, and the ten largest hold over 12%. Trimming removed 2 bases from V and 4 bases from J, with 9 bases in between. Germline values: CDR1 MNHEY, CDR2 SVGEGT. The length of the CDR3 is 14 residues. Specimen: PBMCs, mostly from graft donor cells, collected 360 days after TCRalphabeta/CD19-depleted stem cell transplant. This receptor was taken from a boy in the first two years of life who had a stem cell transplant for acute myeloid leukemia, so the T cells may come from the graft donor. J is TRBJ2-1 and V is TRBV6-2 or TRBV6-3; D is uncertain. The CDR3 DNA reads TGTGCCAGCAGTTACCCCGCGGTGTACAATGAGCAGTTCTTC. Protein product: CASSYPAVYNEQFF.